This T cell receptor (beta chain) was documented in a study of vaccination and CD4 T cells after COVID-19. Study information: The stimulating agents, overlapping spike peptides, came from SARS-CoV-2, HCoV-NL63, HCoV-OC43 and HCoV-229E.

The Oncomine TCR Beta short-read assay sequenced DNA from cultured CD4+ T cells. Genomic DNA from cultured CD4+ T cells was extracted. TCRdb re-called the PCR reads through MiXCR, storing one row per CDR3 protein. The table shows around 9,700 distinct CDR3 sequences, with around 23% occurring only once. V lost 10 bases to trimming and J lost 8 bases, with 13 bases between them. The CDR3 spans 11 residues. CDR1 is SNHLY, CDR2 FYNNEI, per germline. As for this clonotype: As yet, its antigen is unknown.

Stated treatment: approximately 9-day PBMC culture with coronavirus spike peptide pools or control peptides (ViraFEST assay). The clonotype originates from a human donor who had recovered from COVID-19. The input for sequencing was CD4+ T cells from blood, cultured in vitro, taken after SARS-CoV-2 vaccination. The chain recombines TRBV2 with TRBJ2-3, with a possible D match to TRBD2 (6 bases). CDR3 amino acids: CATRLVGTQYF. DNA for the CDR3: TGTGCCACCAGACTAGTTGGTACGCAGTATTTT.